This record covers a single T cell receptor beta chain. Its antigen is not identified. Germline-derived CDR1 and CDR2 are SQVTM and ANQGSEA. Trimming left V 7 bases short and J 11 bases short, with 23 bases between. The length of the CDR3 is 13 residues. This sample is part of a study of post-analysis software for immune sequencing data. The study's findings and limits: Relative to controls, patients had five TRBV segments at higher frequency, with TRBV5-6, TRBV5-1 and TRBV20-1 among these.

Prepared TCR beta cDNA libraries contained unique molecular identifiers. TCRdb processed the PCR reads anew with MiXCR; each CDR3 protein has one entry. The sample lists 450,000 to 650,000 distinct CDR3 sequences, about 40% seen once, with 1.5% to 2% in the top ten. The specimen sequenced was blood. This chain uses TRBV29-1 with TRBJ2-5; D gene unclear. The source is a girl aged 10 to 17 with multiple sclerosis. DNA for the CDR3: TGCAGCGCGGCCCCACGGGTACACAATGAGCAGTACTTC. It specifies CSAAPRVHNEQYF.